Below are 25 T cell receptor beta chains sequenced from a single sample in a study of OX40 agonist ivuxolimab in advanced cancers. The repertoire was sequenced with immunoSEQ multiplex PCR; TCRdb's copy has only in-frame clones and lacks some. The sample contains some 150,000 clones, approximately 90% of which appear only once. This material consisted of CD4+ or CD8+ T cells sorted from blood, taken in a trial of the OX40 agonist ivuxolimab. These receptors all stem from an adult with an advanced solid tumor such as melanoma, head and neck, liver or kidney cancer.

This chain links TRBV5-1 with TRBJ1-1; D call uncertain. Trimming pared 4 bases from V and 6 bases from J, leaving 10 bases between. The CDR3 spans 12 residues. The germline gives CDR1 SGHRS, CDR2 YFSETQ. For the CDR3, the DNA is TGCGCCAGCAGCGCAGCGGGTGCTGAAGCTTTCTTT. It codes for CASSAAGAEAFF.

The V gene is TRBV12-5, the J gene TRBJ2-3, with TRBD1 matching 8 bases. J lost 2 bases, V lost 5 bases, and 3 bases had no gene match. The V gene's germline CDR1 is LGHNT and CDR2 FRNRAP. This CDR3 has 14 amino acids. CDR3 in DNA: TGTGCTAGTGGTATGGGACAGGCCACAGATACGCAGTATTTT. This encodes CASGMGQATDTQYF.

This clone was observed a single time. The chain has TRBV6-5 and TRBJ1-2; TRBD1 is a possible D gene (5 bases). The CDR3 is made up of 14 amino acids. V lost 0 bases and J 4 bases, leaving 9 bases between the germline ends. In germline, CDR1 is MNHEY, CDR2 SVGAGI. The CDR3 sequence is CASSYSSGGYGYTF. CDR3 bases: TGTGCCAGCAGTTACTCATCGGGGGGCTATGGCTACACCTTC.

The chain joins TRBV19 to TRBJ1-1; 8 bases line up with TRBD1. This CDR3 has 14 amino acids. Germline loops: CDR1 LNHDA, CDR2 SQIVND (reference sequence). V lost 4 bases and J lost 4; bases outside the gene matches: 5. CDR3 in amino acids: CASSTTGGTTEAFF. CDR3 bases: TGTGCCAGTAGTACCACAGGGGGGACCACTGAAGCTTTCTTT.

V and J are TRBV10-1 and TRBJ2-1; D not certain. Germline loops: CDR1 WNHNN, CDR2 SYGVQD (reference sequence). The CDR3 length is 11 residues. V lost 3 bases to trimming and J lost 9 bases, with 6 bases between them. CDR3 sequence (DNA): TGCGCCAGCAGTGATTTTTCTGAGCAGTTCTTC. Translated, it gives CASSDFSEQFF.

The gene calls are TRBV19 and TRBJ1-5, with D possibly matching TRBD1 (5 bases). The V and J ends lost 4 bases and 3 bases respectively, with 13 bases between them. The V gene's germline CDR1 is LNHDA and CDR2 SQIVND (reference sequence). The CDR3 is 15 residues long. The CDR3 bases are TGTGCCAGTAGTACCTTGACAGCAAACAATCAGCCCCAGCATTTT. Its translation is CASSTLTANNQPQHF.

The chain carries TRBV7-9 and TRBJ2-5; 9 nucleotides line up with TRBD1. The V gene end was trimmed by 6 bases and the J gene end by 5 bases; junction bases not matched to a gene: 7. CDR1 and CDR2 (germline): SEHNR, FQNEAQ (reference sequence). The CDR3 consists of 14 residues. CDR3 in DNA: TGTGCCAGCAGATACAGGGGGCCTACGGAGACCCAGTACTTC. Its translation: CASRYRGPTETQYF.

This rearrangement joins TRBV29-1 to TRBJ2-5, with TRBD1 as a possible D gene (6 bases). The CDR3 loop spans 13 amino acids. CDR1 SQVTM and CDR2 ANQGSEA come from the germline V gene. Trimming took 6 bases from V and 1 from J, leaving 12 bases between them. Written as DNA, the CDR3 is TGCAGCGTGGCGAACAGGGCCCAAGAGACCCAGTACTTC. This gives the protein CSVANRAQETQYF.

This clone was counted a single time. The genes are TRBV5-6 and TRBJ1-2, with D uncertain. Germline lookup yields CDR1 SGHDT and CDR2 YYEEEE. The CDR3 extends over 13 amino acids. V gave up 7 bases and J gave up 4 bases, with 14 bases separating them. The CDR3 nucleotides read TGTGCCAGCTATAGTCGAAAGACCTATGGCTACACCTTC. Its translation: CASYSRKTYGYTF.

This clone came up once. The rearrangement uses TRBV30 and TRBJ2-4, with 9 bases that match TRBD2. The V gene's germline CDR1 is GTSNPN and CDR2 SVGIG (reference sequence). V was clipped by 1 base and J by 7 bases; unmatched bases: 2. This CDR3 has 13 amino acids. The CDR3 reads CAWSDSGSNIQYF. The CDR3 DNA is TGTGCCTGGAGTGATAGCGGGAGTAACATTCAGTACTTC. Drawing the rest from reference TRBV30 and TRBJ2-4, the complete variable domain is SQTIHQWPATLVQPVGSPLSLECTVEGTSNPNLYWYRQAAGRGLQLLFYSVGIGQISSEVPQNLSASRPQDRQFILSSKKLLLSDSGFYLCAWSDSGSNIQYFGAGTRLSVL.

This clone was picked up one time. The J gene is TRBJ2-7, the V gene TRBV7-9, with 10 nucleotides matching TRBD1. Germline-derived CDR1 and CDR2 are SEHNR and FQNEAQ (reference sequence). V shed 4 bases and J 2 bases; nucleotides not matched to a gene: 5. This CDR3 region has 15 residues. CDR3 nucleotides: TGTGCCAGCAGCTCCCTGACAGGGGGCCCCTACGAGCAGTACTTC. It translates to CASSSLTGGPYEQYF.

The genes are TRBV5-1 and TRBJ2-7; 12 positions match TRBD2. The length of the CDR3 is 15 residues. V dropped 4 bases and J dropped 2; count of bases not matched to a gene: 4. In germline, CDR1 is SGHRS, CDR2 YFSETQ. Written as DNA, the CDR3 is TGCGCCAGCAGCAGACTAGCGGGAGCACCCTACGAGCAGTACTTC. Translating it yields CASSRLAGAPYEQYF.

This clone was recorded only once. The chain joins TRBV10-2 to TRBJ2-5, with TRBD2 identical over 7 bases. The V gene's germline CDR1 is WSHSY and CDR2 SAAADI. V shed 4 bases, J shed 0 bases, and the junction held 2 bases outside the gene matches. The CDR3 runs to 14 residues. CDR3 bases: TGCGCCAGCAGTGGGCTAGCGGACCAAGAGACCCAGTACTTC. This codes for CASSGLADQETQYF.

This chain joins TRBV19 and TRBJ2-7; the D is unclear. CDR3 length equals 14 residues. Germline assignment: CDR1 LNHDA and CDR2 SQIVND (reference sequence). V shed 0 bases and J shed 7 bases, with 13 bases lying between them. The CDR3 spells CASSIDPRLGEQYF. DNA for the CDR3: TGTGCCAGTAGTATAGACCCCCGCTTAGGTGAGCAGTACTTC. Supplemented by reference TRBV19 and TRBJ2-7, the full variable domain reads DGGITQSPKYLFRKEGQNVTLSCEQNLNHDAMYWYRQDPGQGLRLIYYSQIVNDFQKGDIAEGYSVSREKKESFPLTVTSAQKNPTAFYLCASSIDPRLGEQYFGPGTRLTVT.

The rearrangement joins TRBV6-1 to TRBJ2-7; maybe TRBD1 (5 bases). The CDR3 spans 13 residues. V was trimmed by 5 bases and J by 2 bases, leaving 10 bases between them. Germline V gene lookup returns CDR1 MNHNS and CDR2 SASEGT. Written as DNA, the CDR3 is TGTGCCAGCAGTTATGACAGTACCTACGAGCAGTACTTC. As protein: CASSYDSTYEQYF.

This chain joins TRBV10-3 and TRBJ1-3; unclear D gene. The germline V gene has CDR1 ENHRY and CDR2 SYGVKD. Trimming removed 6 bases at V and 0 bases at J, with 9 bases between. This CDR3 spans 14 amino acids. The CDR3 protein is CAISEDVSGNTIYF. CDR3 bases: TGTGCCATCAGCGAGGACGTCTCTGGAAACACCATATATTTT.

This chain joins TRBV7-2 and TRBJ2-5; no firm D call. The CDR3 has 12 amino acids. Germline lookup yields CDR1 SGHTA and CDR2 FQGNSA. Trimming took 8 bases from V and 3 from J, leaving 10 bases between them. The CDR3 region has the DNA TGTGCCAGCGGTCCAGGTGAAGAGACCCAGTACTTC. Translation gives CASGPGEETQYF.

This rearrangement joins TRBV27 to TRBJ2-2; 9 bases align to TRBD2. The junction had 9 bases not matched to a gene; V was cut back by 7 bases and J by 0 bases. The CDR3 has 17 amino acids. In germline, CDR1 is MNHEY, CDR2 SMNVEV (reference sequence). The CDR3 region is CASTLWTSATNTGELFF. The CDR3 DNA follows: TGTGCCAGCACCCTATGGACTAGCGCGACGAACACCGGGGAGCTGTTTTTT.

This clone was observed a handful of times. The chain carries TRBV30 and TRBJ2-1; 11 positions match TRBD2. This CDR3 has 15 amino acids. V shed 0 bases and J 6 bases; nucleotides not matched to a gene: 4. Germline-derived CDR1 and CDR2 are GTSNPN and SVGIG (reference sequence). CDR3 DNA sequence: TGTGCCTGGAGTGTGGGGGGGACTAGCGGCAATGAGCAGTTCTTC. Amino acids: CAWSVGGTSGNEQFF.

V and J are TRBV19 and TRBJ2-7; D not certain. Germline CDR1 LNHDA, CDR2 SQIVND (reference sequence). The CDR3 sequence is 15 residues long. The ends were cut back, 3 bases at V and 2 bases at J, with 14 bases in the middle. The CDR3, as DNA: TGTGCCAGTAGTATCGGTCCGGGCCTAACCTACGAGCAGTACTTC. It is translated as CASSIGPGLTYEQYF.

This clone appeared a single time. The CDR3 DNA reads as TGTGCCACCAGAGGGGGGAGGATTGGTCAGCCCCAGCATTTT. This sequence encodes CATRGGRIGQPQHF. The chain links TRBV28 to TRBJ1-5, with D possibly TRBD1 on 6 matching bases. Trimming left V 10 bases short and J 6 bases short, with 19 bases between. The CDR3 consists of 14 residues. Germline assignment: CDR1 MDHEN and CDR2 SYDVKM.

V usage is TRBV2 and J usage is TRBJ2-1, with TRBD2 identical over 11 bases. There are 15 residues in the CDR3. V was clipped by 2 bases and J by 9 bases; unmatched bases: 6. From germline, CDR1 is SNHLY and CDR2 FYNNEI. CDR3 sequence (DNA): TGTGCCAGCAGTGAATCTAGCGGGAGGCAGGGTGAGCAGTTCTTC. Encoded protein: CASSESSGRQGEQFF.

This chain uses TRBV7-3 with TRBJ2-5; a possible D gene is TRBD2 (6 bases). Germline assignment: CDR1 SGHTA and CDR2 FQGTGA. The CDR3 has 13 amino acids. V lost 4 bases, J lost 4 bases, and 10 bases lay in between. This CDR3 is CASSYGSGETQYF. CDR3 sequence (DNA): TGTGCCAGCAGCTACGGGAGCGGAGAGACCCAGTACTTC.

This chain links TRBV5-1 with TRBJ1-1, with D perhaps TRBD1 (5 bases). The CDR3 has 14 amino acids. The germline CDR1 and CDR2 sequences are SGHRS and YFSETQ. V was trimmed by 2 bases and J by 5 bases, leaving 13 bases between them. The CDR3 DNA is TGCGCCAGCAGCTTAATGGGACGGGAGACTGAAGCTTTCTTT. Translating it yields CASSLMGRETEAFF.

The chain links TRBV6-5 to TRBJ1-1, with 7 bases that match TRBD1. Per germline, CDR1 MNHEY and CDR2 SVGAGI. The CDR3 has 15 amino acids. V dropped 4 bases and J dropped 4; count of bases not matched to a gene: 9. CDR3 nucleotides: TGTGCCAGCAGTTGGCTCAGGGGGGCCGGCACTGAAGCTTTCTTT. Encoded protein: CASSWLRGAGTEAFF.